This T cell receptor (beta chain) was sequenced during a study of CD8 T cells in Susac syndrome. From germline, CDR1 is SGDLS and CDR2 YYNGEE. Trimming cost V 2 bases and J 2 bases; bases outside gene matches: 6. This CDR3 is 15 amino acids long. Random hexamers were used to reverse transcribe an amount of roughly 0.45 to 1 ug RNA. Via MiXCR, TCRdb re-called the immunoSEQ multiplex PCR reads, giving one row per CDR3 protein. The sample has more than 200,000 distinct CDR3 sequences, approximately 90% seen once. The sequenced material came from CD8+ T cells from PBMCs. The clonotype was recovered from a human donor with multiple sclerosis. The chain joins TRBV9 to TRBJ2-7; 8 nucleotides match TRBD2. The CDR3 coding sequence is TGTGCCAGCAGCGTCTATAGCGGGGCTACCTACGAGCAGTACTTC. This translates into CASSVYSGATYEQYF.